A single sample is the source of the 6 T cell receptor beta chains below, sequenced in a study of blood T cell repertoires in COVID-19. Sequencing used immunoSEQ multiplex PCR; TCRdb keeps in-frame clones, though not all of them. The sample has fewer than 250,000 clones, approximately 90% seen once. Sequencing was performed on peripheral blood. The source is a man younger than 45 with acute or convalescent COVID-19.

The genes are TRBV3-1 (or the pseudogene TRBV3-2) and TRBJ2-7; D call uncertain. The CDR3 is 13 amino acids. The ends were cut back, 4 bases at V and 2 bases at J, with 9 bases in the middle. Germline assignment: CDR1 LGHDT and CDR2 YNNKEL (reference sequence). The CDR3 loop reads CASSLNGAYEQYF. CDR3 DNA sequence: TGTGCCAGCAGCCTCAACGGTGCCTACGAGCAGTACTTC.

The rearrangement links TRBV3-1 (or the pseudogene TRBV3-2) to TRBJ1-2; D is uncertain. Trimming left V 2 bases short and J 4 bases short, with 8 bases between. The CDR3 consists of 13 residues. Germline V lookup: CDR1 LGHDT, CDR2 YNNKEL (reference sequence). CDR3 in amino acids: CASSQSEGYGYTF. CDR3 coding DNA: TGTGCCAGCAGCCAAAGTGAGGGCTATGGCTACACCTTC.

This rearrangement joins TRBV6-5 to TRBJ2-3, with D tentatively TRBD1 (5 bases). This CDR3 comprises 14 residues. V shed 5 bases and J shed 8 bases, with 17 bases lying between them. Germline-derived CDR1 and CDR2 are MNHEY and SVGAGI. The CDR3 protein is CASSRSQPGLTQYF. DNA of the CDR3: TGTGCCAGCAGTAGATCCCAGCCAGGGCTTACGCAGTATTTT.

J is TRBJ2-1 and V is TRBV28; 7 nucleotides align to TRBD1. This CDR3 is built from 15 residues. The trim removed 5 bases at V and 8 bases at J, leaving 12 bases unmatched. Germline values: CDR1 MDHEN, CDR2 SYDVKM. The CDR3 sequence is CASSQLSTGRDEQFF. CDR3 DNA sequence: TGTGCCAGCAGTCAACTATCGACAGGGCGGGATGAGCAGTTCTTC.

The rearrangement uses TRBV4-1 and TRBJ2-5; D is undetermined. This CDR3 contains 14 residues. Per germline, CDR1 MGHRA and CDR2 YSYEKL. The germline V and J ends were trimmed by 2 bases and 2 bases, with 9 bases remaining between them. CDR3 sequence: CASSQPTIQETQYF. CDR3 sequence (DNA): TGCGCCAGCAGCCAACCGACAATTCAAGAGACCCAGTACTTC.

This chain joins TRBV29-1 and TRBJ1-2; TRBD1 aligns across 10 bases. Germline CDR1 SQVTM, CDR2 ANQGSEA. The CDR3 runs 14 residues. Trimming cost V 5 bases and J 5 bases; bases outside gene matches: 8. CDR3 amino acids: CSVPAGTGEYGYTF. In nucleotides, the CDR3 is TGCAGCGTTCCGGCGGGGACAGGGGAATATGGCTACACCTTC.